This T cell receptor (beta chain) was captured by sequencing in a study of T cell responses to AZD1222 COVID-19 vaccine. Study conclusions and caveats: White British people made up most donors, females outnumbered males, and clonal diversity was possibly underestimated.

This CDR3 comprises 13 residues. Germline assignment: CDR1 LGHNA and CDR2 YNFKEQ. Between the trimmed V and J ends, which lost 1 base and 5 bases, there was a span of 6 bases. Points on this clone: The antigen is undetermined.

Data came from immunoSEQ multiplex PCR; TCRdb stores just in-frame clones and leaves some out. This table has around 130,000 clones, 85% to 95% appearing once. The sequenced sample was peripheral blood, obtained on day 0 of AZD1222 vaccination. The source is an adult in good health. V is TRBV4-2 and J is TRBJ2-4, with no clear D. CDR3 region: CASSQGAQNIQYF. The CDR3 region has the DNA TGTGCCAGCAGCCAAGGGGCCCAAAACATTCAGTACTTC.